This T cell receptor beta chain was sequenced in a study of chemoradiotherapy in HPV16-positive cancers. Generated by immunoSEQ multiplex PCR, the TCRdb table keeps only in-frame clones and is missing some. The repertoire holds 20,000 to 25,000 clones, with around 85% as singletons. Trimming stripped 3 bases from V and 0 bases from J, with 6 bases between. Germline loops: CDR1 SGDLS, CDR2 YYNGEE. The CDR3 spans 13 residues. With regard to this clone: Its antigen is unknown.

Study outcomes and limitations: Candidate HPV-specific clones and E7-related TCR motifs grew in tumor during treatment.

Samples were taken several times over chemoradiotherapy. The specimen comprised blood, sampled from a patient who underwent chemoradiotherapy. The chain combines TRBV9 with TRBJ1-1, with D uncertain. The receptor was isolated from a human donor with HPV-associated anogenital cancer. CDR3 sequence (DNA): TGTGCCAGCAGCGAATGGGTGAACACTGAAGCTTTCTTT. This sequence encodes CASSEWVNTEAFF.